These 7 T cell receptor beta chains originate from one sample sequenced in a study of blood T cell repertoires in COVID-19. Using immunoSEQ multiplex PCR, the repertoire was profiled, and TCRdb retains in-frame clones only, with some absent. The sample lists 110,000 to 150,000 clones, under 85% occurring once. Sequencing was done on a sample of peripheral blood. These TCRs come from a man aged 50-60 years with active or convalescent COVID-19.

This rearrangement joins TRBV27 to TRBJ2-3; 12 nucleotides match TRBD2. CDR1 is MNHEY and CDR2 is SMNVEV in the germline V gene (reference sequence). V lost 4 bases and J lost 3; bases outside the gene matches: 8. This CDR3 has 17 residues. For the CDR3, the DNA is TGTGCCAGCAGTTCACCTAGCGGGAGGGAGAGGACAGATACGCAGTATTTT. Translated, it gives CASSSPSGRERTDTQYF.

This sequence joins TRBV9 and TRBJ2-2; D is unclear. Trimming shortened V by 0 bases and J by 4 bases, and 4 bases separated the two germline ends. The CDR3 runs to 13 residues. Germline CDR1 and CDR2: SGDLS and YYNGEE. CDR3 DNA sequence: TGTGCCAGCAGCGTAGACAGCACCGGGGAGCTGTTTTTT. It yields the protein CASSVDSTGELFF.

Note on this clone: A much bigger clone sits one base away, suggesting this may be a read error. The same CDR3 also results from other DNA sequences found in this sample. The chain couples TRBV7-2 to TRBJ2-7; D uncertain. The CDR3 spans 11 residues. Trimming shortened V by 4 bases and J by 2 bases, and 3 bases separated the two germline ends. Germline loops: CDR1 SGHTA, CDR2 FQGNSA. The CDR3 loop is CASSSAYEQYF. In nucleotides, the CDR3 is TGTGCCAGCAGCTCAGCCTACGAGCAGTACTTC.

The genes are TRBV4-2 and TRBJ1-1; D perhaps matches TRBD1 (6 bases). The CDR3 runs to 14 residues. V was shortened by 5 bases and J by 1 base, with 11 bases between the two germline ends. Germline CDR1 and CDR2: LGHNA and YNFKEQ. For the CDR3, the DNA is TGTGCCAGCAGCTTTAGGGGGGGGAACACTGAAGCTTTCTTT. Residues: CASSFRGGNTEAFF.

This chain connects TRBV6-5 to TRBJ1-5; 7 bases align to TRBD1. CDR3 length: 13 amino acids. Unmatched junction bases numbered 2, after V lost 6 bases and J lost 3 bases. The germline V gene encodes CDR1 MNHEY and CDR2 SVGAGI. The DNA for the CDR3 is TGTGCCAGCAGCAGGGGGGTCAATCAGCCCCAGCATTTT. Encoded protein: CASSRGVNQPQHF.

This clone was seen a handful of times. J is TRBJ1-1 and V is TRBV2, with TRBD1 matching over 8 bases. The CDR3 consists of 13 residues. CDR1 is SNHLY, CDR2 FYNNEI, per germline. The trim removed 6 bases at V and 3 bases at J, leaving 3 bases unmatched. The CDR3 sequence is CASRNRGDTEAFF. The CDR3 DNA is TGTGCCAGCAGGAACAGGGGGGACACTGAAGCTTTCTTT. The variable domain in full, completed from reference TRBV2 and TRBJ1-1, reads EPEVTQTPSHQVTQMGQEVILRCVPISNHLYFYWYRQILGQKVEFLVSFYNNEISEKSEIFDDQFSVERPDGSNFTLKIRSTKLEDSAMYFCASRNRGDTEAFFGQGTRLTVV.

The chain has TRBV5-4 and TRBJ2-3, with 7 bases matching TRBD1. This CDR3 comprises 16 residues. Germline values: CDR1 SGHNT, CDR2 YYREEE (reference sequence). V shed 4 bases, J shed 0 bases, and the junction held 8 bases outside the gene matches. CDR3: CASSQGDSLSTDTQYF. DNA for the CDR3: TGTGCCAGCAGCCAAGGGGACAGCCTTAGCACAGATACGCAGTATTTT.